This T cell receptor (beta chain) was sequenced for a study of PD-1 blockade in classical Hodgkin lymphoma. This sample's time point: cycle 4 day 1 (C4D1), after less than 7 weeks of nivolumab. Every patient experienced relapse after autologous stem cell transplantation, and brentuximab vedotin exposure varied. The table came from immunoSEQ multiplex PCR; TCRdb's copy has only in-frame clones and leaves some out. The data hold about 28,000 clones, with about four fifths observed a single time. V was shortened by 2 bases and J by 5 bases, with 15 bases between the two germline ends. Germline loops: CDR1 KGHSH, CDR2 LQKENI. This CDR3 is 15 amino acids long.

The genes are TRBV18 and TRBJ2-5; D gene ambiguous. The sample was peripheral blood mononuclear cells (PBMCs), taken before the fourth cycle of nivolumab. The clonotype originates from a human donor with classical Hodgkin lymphoma. The CDR3 nucleotides read TGTGCCAGCTCACCAGGCGGCCTAGACGGGGAGACCCAGTACTTC. It translates to CASSPGGLDGETQYF.